A single sample is the source of the 8 T cell receptor beta chains below, sequenced in a study of blood T cell repertoires in COVID-19. Sequencing was performed with immunoSEQ multiplex PCR; in TCRdb, only in-frame clones are kept and a portion is missing. The table has some 200,000 clones, around 90% seen once; the top ten hold approximately 2.1%. The material sequenced was PBMCs or T cells enriched from blood (not recorded which). The source of these receptors is a woman under 40 who had recovered from COVID-19.

The rearrangement uses TRBV18 and TRBJ2-7; 8 bases map to TRBD1. In germline, CDR1 is KGHSH, CDR2 LQKENI. This CDR3 comprises 15 residues. V shed 3 bases and J 4 bases; nucleotides not matched to a gene: 8. CDR3 bases: TGTGCCAGCTCACCCGGACAGGGAGTAGGGTACGAGCAGTACTTC. Protein product: CASSPGQGVGYEQYF.

The V gene is TRBV13, the J gene TRBJ2-5; D perhaps matches TRBD1 (8 bases). The length of the CDR3 is 15 residues. The V gene lost 1 base and the J gene lost 5 bases, with 14 bases spanning the gap. Germline-derived CDR1 and CDR2 are PRHDT and FYEKMQ (reference sequence). As DNA, the CDR3 is TGTGCCAGCAGCTTAGTAGACAGGGGAGGGGAGACCCAGTACTTC. Amino acids: CASSLVDRGGETQYF.

This sequence joins TRBV6-2 or TRBV6-3 and TRBJ1-2; D is uncertain. Germline assignment: CDR1 MNHEY and CDR2 SVGEGT. V gave up 2 bases and J gave up 4 bases, with 8 bases separating them. The CDR3 covers 13 residues. The DNA for the CDR3 is TGTGCCAGCAGTTACCGGCAGGTCTATGGCTACACCTTC. As protein: CASSYRQVYGYTF.

This rearrangement joins TRBV7-6 to TRBJ2-2, with D uncertain. The V gene's germline CDR1 is SGHVS and CDR2 FNYEAQ. The CDR3 spans 15 residues. V was shortened by 1 base and J by 4 bases, with 10 bases between the two germline ends. Here the CDR3 DNA reads TGTGCCAGCAGCTTAGTATCCTACCCCACCGGGGAGCTGTTTTTT. This translates into CASSLVSYPTGELFF.

The chain joins TRBV7-8 to TRBJ2-1; 10 bases fit TRBD2. V shed 4 bases and J 2 bases; nucleotides not matched to a gene: 2. Germline V gene data show CDR1 as SGHVS and CDR2 as FQNEAQ. The CDR3 loop spans 15 amino acids. The CDR3 nucleotides are TGTGCCAGCAGCTATAGCGGGGGGACCTACAATGAGCAGTTCTTC. It yields the protein CASSYSGGTYNEQFF.

The table lists this clone with a count of one. The same CDR3 arises from other DNA sequences in this sample as well. This chain joins TRBV5-1 and TRBJ2-7, with D possibly being TRBD1 (5 bases). Germline V lookup: CDR1 SGHRS, CDR2 YFSETQ. The CDR3 loop spans 14 amino acids. The ends were cut back, 3 bases at V and 0 bases at J, with 10 bases in the middle. CDR3 region: CASSSGDSSYEQYF. The CDR3 DNA is TGCGCCAGCAGCTCTGGAGACAGCTCCTACGAGCAGTACTTC.

This chain links TRBV5-6 with TRBJ2-3, with a possible D match to TRBD2 (5 bases). V lost 4 bases and J 5 bases, leaving 20 bases between the germline ends. Germline CDR1 SGHDT, CDR2 YYEEEE. The CDR3 is made up of 16 amino acids. The CDR3: CASSPTSDTLRDTQYF. The CDR3 nucleotides are TGTGCCAGCAGCCCCACTAGTGACACCCTGCGAGATACGCAGTATTTT.

V usage is TRBV7-2 and J usage is TRBJ2-2; D perhaps matches TRBD1 (6 bases). The CDR3 totals 15 residues. CDR1 is SGHTA, CDR2 FQGNSA, per germline. V was shortened by 5 bases and J by 0 bases, with 10 bases between the two germline ends. The CDR3 DNA is TGTGCCAGCAGCCCGGACAGTTCGAACACCGGGGAGCTGTTTTTT. Translated: CASSPDSSNTGELFF.